This TCR beta chain was identified in a study of control samples from healthy donors and cancer patients. Repertoires were generated with immunoSEQ multiplex PCR, while TCRdb's copy carries only in-frame clones and drops some. The sample holds over 200,000 clones, around 79% seen once. This receptor was obtained from a woman in her fifties or sixties with lung cancer. Sequenced sample: PBMCs.

CDR3 loop: CASSLDSTGSYEQYF. In DNA, the CDR3 is TGTGCCAGCAGCTTAGATTCGACAGGCTCCTACGAGCAGTACTTC. This sequence joins TRBV11-2 and TRBJ2-7; perhaps TRBD1 as D (6 bases). The CDR3 has 15 amino acids. CDR1 and CDR2 from the germline V gene are SGHAT and FQNNGV. The V and J ends lost 0 bases and 0 bases respectively, with 9 bases between them.